Given below is one T cell receptor beta chain in context. This specimen comes from a study of long-term antiretroviral therapy in people with HIV. V trimming: 4 bases; J trimming: 7 bases; junction bases outside the gene matches: 8. The CDR3 has 15 residues. The germline V gene has CDR1 SGDLS and CDR2 YYNGEE. At the survey level, the v3.0 immunoSEQ assay was run. Produced via immunoSEQ multiplex PCR; TCRdb's table is partial and in-frame only. The table records roughly 18,000 clones, approximately 72% of them present only once. The material sequenced was unsorted PBMCs, taken 0.3 years after starting antiretroviral therapy. The clonotype originates from a woman in her 50s with HIV. V usage is TRBV9 and J usage is TRBJ2-1, with 10 positions matching TRBD1. CDR3 nucleotide sequence: TGTGCCAGCAGCTCACCGGGACAGGGGAGGAATGAGCAGTTCTTC. Its protein product is CASSSPGQGRNEQFF.